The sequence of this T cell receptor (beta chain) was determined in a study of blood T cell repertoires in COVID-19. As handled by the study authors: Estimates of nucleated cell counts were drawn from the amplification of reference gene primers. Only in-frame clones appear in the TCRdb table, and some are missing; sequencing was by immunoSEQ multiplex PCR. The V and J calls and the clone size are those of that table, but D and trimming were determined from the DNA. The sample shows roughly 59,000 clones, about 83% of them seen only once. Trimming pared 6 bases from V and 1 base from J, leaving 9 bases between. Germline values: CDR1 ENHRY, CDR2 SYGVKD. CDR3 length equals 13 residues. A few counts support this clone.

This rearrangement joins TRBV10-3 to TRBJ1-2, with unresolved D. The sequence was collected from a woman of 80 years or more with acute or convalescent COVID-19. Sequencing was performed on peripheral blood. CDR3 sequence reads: CAIRQKINYGYTF. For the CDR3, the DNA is TGTGCCATCAGACAGAAGATTAACTATGGCTACACCTTC.